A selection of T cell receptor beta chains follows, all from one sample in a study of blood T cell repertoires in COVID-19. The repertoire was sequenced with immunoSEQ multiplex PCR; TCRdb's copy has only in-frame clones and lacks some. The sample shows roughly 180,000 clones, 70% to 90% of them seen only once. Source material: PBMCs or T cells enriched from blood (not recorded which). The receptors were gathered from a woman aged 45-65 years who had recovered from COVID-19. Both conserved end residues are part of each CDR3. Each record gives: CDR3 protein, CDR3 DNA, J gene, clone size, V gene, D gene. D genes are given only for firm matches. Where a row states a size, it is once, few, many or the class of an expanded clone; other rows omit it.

cdr3_aa: CASTKGQGGYNEQFF
cdr3_nt: TGTGCCAGCACTAAAGGGCAGGGCGGCTACAATGAGCAGTTCTTC
j_call: TRBJ2-1
clone_size: -
v_call: TRBV6-5
d_call: -

cdr3_aa: CASSPRTSGGAGFF
cdr3_nt: TGTGCCAGCAGCCCCAGGACTAGCGGGGGGGCGGGGTTCTTC
j_call: TRBJ2-1
clone_size: -
v_call: TRBV3-1/TRBV3-2
d_call: TRBD2

cdr3_aa: CASSYSGRAAEAFF
cdr3_nt: TGTGCCAGCAGTTACTCGGGCAGGGCCGCTGAAGCTTTCTTT
j_call: TRBJ1-1
clone_size: -
v_call: TRBV6-6
d_call: -

cdr3_aa: CASTRSNQPQHF
cdr3_nt: TGTGCCAGCACCCGGAGCAATCAGCCCCAGCATTTT
j_call: TRBJ1-5
clone_size: once
v_call: TRBV28
d_call: -

cdr3_aa: CASKGREYQPQHF
cdr3_nt: TGTGCCAGTAAAGGGAGGGAGTATCAGCCCCAGCATTTT
j_call: TRBJ1-5
clone_size: -
v_call: TRBV19
d_call: -

cdr3_aa: CASSTIADTSTDTQYF
cdr3_nt: TGTGCCAGCAGTACCATTGCTGATACTAGCACAGATACGCAGTATTTT
j_call: TRBJ2-3
clone_size: -
v_call: TRBV25-1
d_call: -

cdr3_aa: CASHGGGGRSGNTIYF
cdr3_nt: TGTGCCAGCCATGGGGGTGGGGGCCGCTCTGGAAACACCATATATTTT
j_call: TRBJ1-3
clone_size: -
v_call: TRBV28
d_call: -

cdr3_aa: CASSYFTANYGYTF
cdr3_nt: TGTGCCAGCAGTTACTTTACAGCTAACTATGGCTACACCTTC
j_call: TRBJ1-2
clone_size: -
v_call: TRBV6-5
d_call: -

cdr3_aa: CASSLRGTNEKLFF
cdr3_nt: TGTGCCAGCAGCTTACGGGGGACTAATGAAAAACTGTTTTTT
j_call: TRBJ1-4
clone_size: -
v_call: TRBV11-2
d_call: -

cdr3_aa: CASNGGNSGNTIYF
cdr3_nt: TGTGCCAGCAATGGCGGGAACTCTGGAAACACCATATATTTT
j_call: TRBJ1-3
clone_size: -
v_call: TRBV2
d_call: -

cdr3_aa: CASSLSVESNQPQHF
cdr3_nt: TGTGCCAGCAGCTTATCGGTCGAAAGCAATCAGCCCCAGCATTTT
j_call: TRBJ1-5
clone_size: -
v_call: TRBV7-2
d_call: -

cdr3_aa: CASRPTGVIEAFF
cdr3_nt: TGTGCCAGCAGGCCCACAGGGGTAATTGAAGCTTTCTTT
j_call: TRBJ1-1
clone_size: -
v_call: TRBV2
d_call: TRBD1

cdr3_aa: CASSGGQRFYGYTF
cdr3_nt: TGTGCCAGCAGCGGGGGACAGAGGTTCTATGGCTACACCTTC
j_call: TRBJ1-2
clone_size: -
v_call: TRBV13
d_call: TRBD1

cdr3_aa: CASSPLIRDHPGNIQYF
cdr3_nt: TGTGCCAGCTCACCTCTTATCAGGGATCATCCTGGGAACATTCAGTACTTC
j_call: TRBJ2-4
clone_size: -
v_call: TRBV18
d_call: -

cdr3_aa: CASSLTGQWASEAFF
cdr3_nt: TGTGCCAGCAGTTTAACGGGACAGTGGGCCTCTGAAGCTTTCTTT
j_call: TRBJ1-1
clone_size: once
v_call: TRBV6-5
d_call: TRBD1

cdr3_aa: CASSLQGPYGYTF
cdr3_nt: TGTGCCAGCAGCTTGCAGGGCCCGTATGGCTACACCTTC
j_call: TRBJ1-2
clone_size: -
v_call: TRBV5-8
d_call: -

cdr3_aa: CASSAIGNYGYTF
cdr3_nt: TGTGCCAGTAGCGCTATCGGGAACTATGGCTACACCTTC
j_call: TRBJ1-2
clone_size: -
v_call: TRBV19
d_call: -

cdr3_aa: CAWGPSKNIQYF
cdr3_nt: TGTGCCTGGGGGCCGTCCAAAAACATTCAGTACTTC
j_call: TRBJ2-4
clone_size: once
v_call: TRBV2
d_call: -

cdr3_aa: CASSRQPGQTLYGYTF
cdr3_nt: TGTGCCAGCAGCCGTCAACCGGGACAGACCCTATATGGCTACACCTTC
j_call: TRBJ1-2
clone_size: -
v_call: TRBV3-1/TRBV3-2
d_call: TRBD1

cdr3_aa: CASSYPTPSNTEAFF
cdr3_nt: TGTGCCAGCAGTTACCCAACTCCCTCGAACACTGAAGCTTTCTTT
j_call: TRBJ1-1
clone_size: -
v_call: TRBV6-2/TRBV6-3
d_call: -

cdr3_aa: CASSPYGPQGAGNTEAFF
cdr3_nt: TGCGCCAGCAGCCCGTACGGACCTCAGGGGGCGGGGAACACTGAAGCTTTCTTT
j_call: TRBJ1-1
clone_size: -
v_call: TRBV5-1
d_call: TRBD1

cdr3_aa: CASSILSGGADETQYF
cdr3_nt: TGCGCCAGCAGCATACTTAGCGGGGGGGCCGACGAGACCCAGTACTTC
j_call: TRBJ2-5
clone_size: -
v_call: TRBV5-1
d_call: TRBD2

cdr3_aa: CASSLGAGENYGYTF
cdr3_nt: TGTGCCAGCAGCTTGGGTGCAGGGGAGAACTATGGCTACACCTTC
j_call: TRBJ1-2
clone_size: few
v_call: TRBV5-6
d_call: -

cdr3_aa: CASSDPGTGHGYTF
cdr3_nt: TGTGCCAGCAGTGATCCCGGGACAGGTCATGGCTACACCTTC
j_call: TRBJ1-2
clone_size: -
v_call: TRBV25-1
d_call: TRBD1

cdr3_aa: CASRPGQGQPQHF
cdr3_nt: TGTGCCAGCAGACCAGGACAGGGGCAGCCCCAGCATTTT
j_call: TRBJ1-5
clone_size: -
v_call: TRBV12-3/TRBV12-4
d_call: TRBD1

cdr3_aa: CASSLLRDYGYTF
cdr3_nt: TGCGCCAGCAGCTTATTGAGGGACTATGGCTACACCTTC
j_call: TRBJ1-2
clone_size: -
v_call: TRBV5-1
d_call: -

cdr3_aa: CAWSVLGGRSPLHF
cdr3_nt: TGTGCCTGGAGTGTACTGGGGGGGCGGTCACCCCTCCACTTT
j_call: TRBJ1-6
clone_size: -
v_call: TRBV30
d_call: -

cdr3_aa: CASSPMGGKSYNEQFF
cdr3_nt: TGTGCCAGCAGTCCCATGGGCGGGAAGTCCTACAATGAGCAGTTCTTC
j_call: TRBJ2-1
clone_size: -
v_call: TRBV6-4
d_call: -

cdr3_aa: CASGVGQGFYGYTF
cdr3_nt: TGTGCCAGCGGGGTGGGACAGGGCTTTTATGGCTACACCTTC
j_call: TRBJ1-2
clone_size: -
v_call: TRBV28
d_call: TRBD1

cdr3_aa: CASTVFGDVYTGELFF
cdr3_nt: TGTGCCAGCACCGTATTCGGGGATGTTTACACCGGGGAGCTGTTTTTT
j_call: TRBJ2-2
clone_size: -
v_call: TRBV9
d_call: -

cdr3_aa: CASSAPGNNEQFF
cdr3_nt: TGTGCCAGTAGTGCCCCGGGAAACAATGAGCAGTTCTTC
j_call: TRBJ2-1
clone_size: -
v_call: TRBV19
d_call: -

cdr3_aa: CASRRGAEAFF
cdr3_nt: TGTGCCAGTCGCCGGGGGGCTGAAGCTTTCTTT
j_call: TRBJ1-1
clone_size: -
v_call: TRBV19
d_call: -

cdr3_aa: CASSGGQIYGYTF
cdr3_nt: TGTGCCAGCAGCGGTGGACAGATCTATGGCTACACCTTC
j_call: TRBJ1-2
clone_size: -
v_call: TRBV7-9
d_call: -

cdr3_aa: CASSPFRPGSGNTIYF
cdr3_nt: TGTGCCAGCAGTCCCTTCCGTCCCGGCTCTGGAAACACCATATATTTT
j_call: TRBJ1-3
clone_size: once
v_call: TRBV27
d_call: -

cdr3_aa: CASSPLGGVNGYTF
cdr3_nt: TGCGCCAGCAGCCCCCTTGGGGGGGTGAATGGCTACACCTTC
j_call: TRBJ1-2
clone_size: -
v_call: TRBV5-1
d_call: -

cdr3_aa: CASSPRVSGGELFF
cdr3_nt: TGTGCCAGCAGCCCACGGGTCTCGGGCGGGGAGCTGTTTTTT
j_call: TRBJ2-2
clone_size: -
v_call: TRBV9
d_call: -

cdr3_aa: CASSYQGAGTGELFF
cdr3_nt: TGTGCCAGCAGTTATCAGGGGGCGGGCACCGGGGAGCTGTTTTTT
j_call: TRBJ2-2
clone_size: -
v_call: TRBV6-5
d_call: TRBD1

cdr3_aa: CASKRGQGGTEAFF
cdr3_nt: TGCGCCAGCAAAAGAGGACAGGGGGGCACTGAAGCTTTCTTT
j_call: TRBJ1-1
clone_size: -
v_call: TRBV4-1
d_call: TRBD1

cdr3_aa: CASSFGRSNQPQHF
cdr3_nt: TGTGCCAGCAGCTTTGGGCGTAGCAATCAGCCCCAGCATTTT
j_call: TRBJ1-5
clone_size: -
v_call: TRBV7-2
d_call: -

cdr3_aa: CASSLSTGDMETQYF
cdr3_nt: TGTGCCAGTAGTTTGAGTACAGGGGATATGGAGACCCAGTACTTC
j_call: TRBJ2-5
clone_size: -
v_call: TRBV19
d_call: TRBD1

cdr3_aa: CASTLAGVADTQYF
cdr3_nt: TGTGCCAGCACACTAGCGGGAGTAGCAGATACGCAGTATTTT
j_call: TRBJ2-3
clone_size: -
v_call: TRBV6-6
d_call: TRBD2

cdr3_aa: CASSLSGGAWDEQFF
cdr3_nt: TGCGCCAGCTCCCTCAGCGGGGGGGCCTGGGATGAGCAGTTCTTC
j_call: TRBJ2-1
clone_size: -
v_call: TRBV5-1
d_call: TRBD2